Below are 18 T cell receptor beta chains sequenced from a single sample in a study of T cells in narcolepsy. Clones were sequenced by immunoSEQ multiplex PCR, and TCRdb holds only the in-frame ones, with some missing. The table has tens of thousands of clones, about 85% seen once. Sequencing was performed on CD45RA- memory CD4+ T cells from PBMCs. The receptors originated from a human donor with narcolepsy.

The J gene is TRBJ2-2, the V gene TRBV7-2; D gene unclear. The V end lost 7 bases, the J end lost 0 bases, and 6 bases lay between the germline ends. Germline CDR1 and CDR2: SGHTA and FQGNSA. The CDR3 sequence is 13 residues long. The CDR3 loop is CASIQPNTGELFF. The CDR3 DNA sequence: TGTGCCAGCATACAGCCGAACACCGGGGAGCTGTTTTTT.

This clone is a singleton in its sample. The chain joins TRBV5-8 to TRBJ2-7, with D perhaps TRBD1 (6 bases). V lost 2 bases and J lost 3, with 9 bases in between. Germline V gene sequence: CDR1 SGHTS, CDR2 YDEGEE. The CDR3 totals 13 residues. CDR3 amino acids: CASSLGQNYEQYF. The CDR3 DNA is TGTGCCAGCAGCTTAGGACAGAACTACGAGCAGTACTTC.

J is TRBJ1-3 and V is TRBV19; D gene unclear. V lost 5 bases and J lost 0, with 5 bases in between. Germline V gene sequence: CDR1 LNHDA, CDR2 SQIVND (reference sequence). The CDR3 covers 13 residues. The CDR3 coding sequence is TGTGCCAGTAGTGGAGTCTCTGGAAACACCATATATTTT. As protein: CASSGVSGNTIYF.

The rearrangement uses TRBV6-1 and TRBJ1-5; possibly TRBD1 for D (6 bases). The CDR3 has 15 amino acids. Germline-derived CDR1 and CDR2 are MNHNS and SASEGT. Trimming removed 7 bases from V and 3 bases from J, with 16 bases in between. For the CDR3, the DNA is TGTGCCAGCACTACGACTGGGGGCTACAATCAGCCCCAGCATTTT. Its protein product is CASTTTGGYNQPQHF.

The chain employs TRBV27 and TRBJ2-7; D remains unclear. The germline V and J ends were trimmed by 4 bases and 0 bases, with 4 bases remaining between them. Looked up from germline, CDR1 is MNHEY and CDR2 is SMNVEV (reference sequence). This CDR3 region has 12 residues. The CDR3 sequence is CASSSSSYEQYF. Written as DNA, the CDR3 is TGTGCCAGCAGTTCGAGCTCCTACGAGCAGTACTTC.

This chain uses TRBV5-1 with TRBJ1-3; no definite D call. The CDR3 extends over 16 amino acids. The ends were cut back, 4 bases at V and 0 bases at J, with 14 bases in the middle. Germline V lookup: CDR1 SGHRS, CDR2 YFSETQ. CDR3 coding DNA: TGCGCCAGCAGCCCCATGGGTGGAACCTCTGGAAACACCATATATTTT. Its protein product is CASSPMGGTSGNTIYF.

The chain joins TRBV12-2 to TRBJ1-6; the listed D gene, TRBD1, was not tested against the DNA. TRBV12-2 is recorded as a pseudogene. The CDR3 extends over 19 amino acids. The CDR3 reads CASRLWLSVLGQNNSPLHF. CDR3 nucleotide sequence: TGTGCAAGTCGCTTATGGCTATCGGTGCTGGGACAAAACAATTCACCCCTCCACTTT.

This rearrangement joins TRBV11-1 to TRBJ1-2, with D uncertain. The CDR3 contains 13 residues. Germline lookup yields CDR1 SGHAT and CDR2 FQDESV (reference sequence). The V end was cut by 1 base, the J end by 4 bases, with 7 bases between. The chain's CDR3 is CASSLGGFYGYTF. The DNA of the CDR3 is TGTGCCAGCAGCTTAGGCGGATTCTATGGCTACACCTTC.

The V gene is TRBV29-1, the J gene TRBJ1-2; no definite D call. The CDR3 has 14 amino acids. V was clipped by 3 bases and J by 7 bases, with 18 bases between them. Germline CDR1 reads SQVTM; CDR2 reads ANQGSEA. This CDR3 is CSVDAGLSGLGYTF. In DNA form, the CDR3 reads TGCAGCGTTGATGCCGGTCTTTCAGGTCTTGGCTACACCTTC.

Here the CDR3 DNA reads TGTGCCAGCAGCCAAGCCGATCTAGCAAAACCTTCCTACGAGCAGTACTTC. Translating gives CASSQADLAKPSYEQYF. The chain joins TRBV4-2 to TRBJ2-7; the D gene is possibly TRBD2 (5 bases). CDR1 is LGHNA, CDR2 YNFKEQ, per germline. Between the trimmed V and J ends, which lost 1 base and 1 base, there was a span of 17 bases. The CDR3 totals 17 residues.

The chain joins TRBV7-3 to TRBJ2-3; D possibly corresponds to TRBD1 (8 bases). V lost 1 base and J lost 7, with 18 bases in between. The V gene's germline CDR1 is SGHTA and CDR2 FQGTGA. The CDR3 sequence is 16 residues long. This chain's CDR3 is CASSLMGGSGGNTQYF. The CDR3 DNA reads as TGTGCCAGCAGCTTAATGGGAGGGTCAGGGGGCAATACGCAGTATTTT.

The chain couples TRBV9 to TRBJ2-4; unclear D gene. The ends were cut back, 4 bases at V and 7 bases at J, with 18 bases in the middle. There are 15 residues in the CDR3. Germline assignment: CDR1 SGDLS and CDR2 YYNGEE. CDR3 bases: TGTGCCAGCAGCCCTTTGAAAGGCTGGCCGAACATTCAGTACTTC. Its protein is CASSPLKGWPNIQYF.

The chain recombines TRBV7-9 with TRBJ1-4; D ambiguous. CDR1 SEHNR and CDR2 FQNEAQ come from the germline V gene (reference sequence). Trimming pared 1 base from V and 11 bases from J, leaving 8 bases between. CDR3 length: 12 residues. The CDR3 region is CASSLEFGKLFF. DNA of the CDR3: TGTGCCAGCAGCTTAGAGTTTGGGAAACTGTTTTTT.

In regard to this clone: A read error may produce the germline difference seen at one junction end. The rearrangement links TRBV29-1 to TRBJ2-1; the D call may be TRBD1 or TRBD2 (6 bases each). The CDR3 covers 11 residues. The germline gives CDR1 SQVTM, CDR2 ANQGSEA. The CDR3 spells CSVEGGLVQFF. CDR3 in DNA: TGCAGCGTCGAAGGGGGGTTGGTGCAGTTCTTC.

This clone has a handful of counts. The V and J genes are TRBV14 and TRBJ1-5; TRBD1 is a possible D gene (5 bases). Trimming removed 3 bases from V and 15 bases from J, with 15 bases in between. From germline, CDR1 is SGHDN and CDR2 FVKESK. The CDR3 spans 12 residues. CDR3 in amino acids: CASSQGPGVRHF. CDR3 nucleotides: TGTGCCAGCAGCCAGGGACCGGGAGTAAGGCATTTT.

The chain has TRBV5-5 and TRBJ1-6, with D perhaps TRBD1 (6 bases). This CDR3 region has 15 residues. Trimming took 4 bases from V and 16 from J, leaving 24 bases between them. The germline CDR1 and CDR2 sequences are SGHKS and YYEKEE (reference sequence). For the CDR3, the DNA is TGTGCCAGCAGCCGCGGGTTACAGGGAGATTACCTACTCCACTTT. Its translation is CASSRGLQGDYLLHF.

The genes are TRBV2 and TRBJ2-1, with 9 bases matching TRBD1. Germline-derived CDR1 and CDR2 are SNHLY and FYNNEI. V trimming: 3 bases; J trimming: 7 bases; junction bases outside the gene matches: 7. The CDR3 loop spans 15 amino acids. CDR3 loop: CASSEQQGAGNEQFF. The CDR3 region has the DNA TGTGCCAGCAGTGAGCAACAGGGGGCCGGGAATGAGCAGTTCTTC.

This clone was detected only once. The chain joins TRBV2 to TRBJ1-2; the D is unclear. CDR1 and CDR2 from the germline V gene are SNHLY and FYNNEI. The CDR3 has 11 residues. The V gene lost 7 bases and the J gene lost 6 bases, with 9 bases spanning the gap. CDR3 in DNA: TGTGCCAGCATACAGTTCAATGGCTACACCTTC. Protein sequence: CASIQFNGYTF.